This entry features one T cell receptor (beta chain) sequence. There is no known antigen for this receptor. No qualities accompany the bases; no much larger clone lies one base away. This specimen belongs to a study of blood T cell repertoires in COVID-19 (dated by TCRdb to the early 2020s). In terms of the full investigation: The collaborator samples originated in the United States, Italy and Spain and spanned the acute and convalescent phases of COVID-19. The prospective study material was composed of cDNA or gDNA derived from T cells, B-cell-depleted T cells, or PBMCs. Subjects who had been exposed to COVID-19, were actively infected with it, or had recovered from it provided the deeply sampled blood TCRbeta repertoires that made up the dataset. A freely available public database, intended as a resource for researchers studying the immune response to SARS-CoV-2, is where the repertoires were released. The samples were drawn from two sources: the first 160 participants of the ongoing ImmuneRACE study, and 1,254 subjects contributed by 6 global collaborators. Sample metadata almost always included a de-identified subject ID, COVID-19 status, age in years and sex. Where available, HLA class I and class II types were obtained from metadata supplied by the sample provider rather than from assay-based typing. General conclusions and limits of the study: The amount of clinical and demographic metadata varied by source and participant and was provided uncurated.

TCRbeta CDR3 regions were amplified from genomic DNA using the immunoSEQ Assay, a bias-controlled multiplex PCR. As for the original processing: The number of nucleated cells in each sample was estimated by amplification of reference gene primers within the assay. Sequence reads were collapsed and filtered to measure the absolute abundance of every unique TCRbeta CDR3 rearrangement. Productive Simpson clonality was computed per sample as the square root of Simpson's diversity index over productive rearrangements. TCRdb limited this immuneACCESS table to in-frame rearrangements with V and J called. A share of clones is missing; checked studies link under half to unresolved V genes, and the rest is unexplained. The V and J calls and clone size are taken from that table; D and trimming were inferred from the DNA. This sample gives around 100,000 clones in total; 88% of them show up just once. The ten largest make up over 8.5% of the sample.

Collaborating institutions collected whole blood in K2EDTA tubes following their own protocols. For TCRbeta analysis, collaborators shipped samples as frozen whole blood, isolated PBMCs, or DNA extracted from either of those sample types. V ends up 0 bases short and J 3 bases short, with an unmatched junction base count of 8. From cysteine to phenylalanine, the CDR3 is 16 amino acids long. Of all the DNA, just the CDR3 is kept, 48 bases in frame from base 1. According to the germline V gene (reference sequence), CDR1 reads GTSNPN and CDR2 reads SVGIG. The V and J genes are TRBV30 and TRBJ1-2; TRBD1 agrees with 9 junctional bases. The TCR was taken from an older man with acute or convalescent COVID-19. Sequencing used peripheral blood. The nucleotides are TGTGCCTGGAGTGTATCGGGGACAGGGTGGGACTATGGCTACACCTTC. Translation gives CAWSVSGTGWDYGYTF.